The 27 T cell receptor beta chains below all came from one sample that was sequenced in a study of T cell changes during pregnancy in multiple sclerosis. Repertoires were generated with immunoSEQ multiplex PCR, while TCRdb's copy carries only in-frame clones and drops some. The data hold about 48,000 clones, with about nine tenths observed a single time. The sample consisted of CD4+ T cells from peripheral blood mononuclear cells, taken in the third trimester of pregnancy. The receptor source for this set is a female donor with multiple sclerosis, enrolled in a pregnancy study.

The chain couples TRBV6-1 to TRBJ2-2; D is ambiguous. CDR1 and CDR2 from the germline V gene are MNHNS and SASEGT. V was trimmed by 7 bases and J by 3 bases, leaving 12 bases between them. The CDR3 contains 14 residues. This CDR3 reads CASKAQVYTGELFF. DNA for the CDR3: TGTGCCAGCAAGGCTCAGGTCTACACCGGGGAGCTGTTTTTT.

The genes are TRBV9 and TRBJ1-1, with TRBD1 as a possible D gene (5 bases). V was trimmed by 0 bases and J by 4 bases, leaving 22 bases between them. Per the germline V gene, CDR1 is SGDLS and CDR2 is YYNGEE. The CDR3 length is 18 residues. The CDR3 spells CASSVGPGGFGGGTEAFF. DNA for the CDR3: TGTGCCAGCAGCGTAGGCCCAGGAGGGTTCGGCGGGGGCACTGAAGCTTTCTTT.

A single count supports this clone. The chain combines TRBV7-3 with TRBJ2-2; weak D call: TRBD1 (6 bases). Trimming left V 4 bases short and J 1 base short, with 7 bases between. The CDR3 has 14 residues. CDR1 and CDR2 from the germline V gene are SGHTA and FQGTGA. The CDR3 loop is CASSSGQNTGELFF. The CDR3 DNA is TGTGCCAGCAGCTCGGGACAGAACACCGGGGAGCTGTTTTTT.

This sequence joins TRBV11-2 and TRBJ2-7, with D possibly TRBD2 on 6 matching bases. Germline V gene data show CDR1 as SGHAT and CDR2 as FQNNGV. This CDR3 comprises 12 residues. V dropped 0 bases and J dropped 6 bases, with 6 bases sitting between them. The CDR3, as DNA: TGTGCCAGCAGCTTAGACGGGGGCGAGCAGTACTTC. Its protein is CASSLDGGEQYF.

The chain carries TRBV27 and TRBJ2-7, with 7 bases aligning to TRBD1. Per germline, CDR1 MNHEY and CDR2 SMNVEV (reference sequence). The CDR3 contains 16 residues. The V segment lost 3 bases and the J segment 1 base; nucleotides outside the gene matches: 9. For the CDR3, the DNA is TGTGCCAGCAGTTTTAGACCTTCACAGGGGTCCTACGAGCAGTACTTC. Translating it yields CASSFRPSQGSYEQYF.

This clone was recorded once. V gene TRBV18 combines with J gene TRBJ2-5, with D tentatively TRBD2 (5 bases). Germline V gene sequence: CDR1 KGHSH, CDR2 LQKENI. This CDR3 spans 13 amino acids. The germline V and J ends were trimmed by 4 bases and 5 bases, with 11 bases remaining between them. Written as DNA, the CDR3 is TGTGCCAGCTCACGCGAGCGAGGGGAGACCCAGTACTTC. Its translation is CASSRERGETQYF.

This clone was found a few times. This rearrangement joins TRBV6-5 to TRBJ1-1; no definite D call. V dropped 2 bases and J dropped 0 bases, with 10 bases sitting between them. The CDR3 consists of 15 residues. CDR1 is MNHEY and CDR2 is SVGAGI in the germline V gene. The CDR3 region is CASSYARQMNTEAFF. The DNA of the CDR3 is TGTGCCAGCAGTTACGCGAGGCAAATGAACACTGAAGCTTTCTTT.

Remarks on this clone: Relative to the germline gene, one junction end is altered; a read error may explain this. The gene calls are TRBV7-7 and TRBJ2-3; D may be TRBD2 (7 bases). CDR3 size: 15 residues. Germline V lookup: CDR1 SSHAT, CDR2 FNYEAQ (reference sequence). For the CDR3, the DNA is TGTGCTAGCAGTCCACGGGGGGCCTACACAGATACGCAGTATTTT. It specifies CASSPRGAYTDTQYF.

The chain carries TRBV7-8 and TRBJ1-4, with 10 bases identical to TRBD1. Germline-derived CDR1 and CDR2 are SGHVS and FQNEAQ. There are 14 residues in the CDR3. With V trimmed by 5 bases and J by 7 bases, 4 bases remained unmatched. DNA for the CDR3: TGTGCCAGCAGCCGACAGGGGGCAGGTGAAAAACTGTTTTTT. It translates to CASSRQGAGEKLFF.

This sequence joins TRBV2 and TRBJ2-1, with D perhaps TRBD1 (5 bases). The length of the CDR3 is 12 residues. Germline V gene lookup returns CDR1 SNHLY and CDR2 FYNNEI. Deletions cut 7 bases from V and 8 bases from J, with 12 bases between. CDR3 region: CASIQGFDEQFF. In DNA, the CDR3 is TGTGCCAGCATTCAGGGTTTCGATGAGCAGTTCTTC.

The chain couples TRBV7-6 to TRBJ1-5, with D possibly matching TRBD1 (5 bases). The CDR3 loop spans 14 amino acids. V was trimmed by 5 bases and J by 0 bases, leaving 8 bases between them. Germline lookup yields CDR1 SGHVS and CDR2 FNYEAQ. The CDR3 DNA sequence: TGTGCCAGCAGCCCTGACAGTAGCAATCAGCCCCAGCATTTT. The encoded protein is CASSPDSSNQPQHF.

The V gene is TRBV10-2, the J gene TRBJ1-2; D not resolved. The CDR3 is 13 amino acids. V was trimmed by 2 bases and J by 5 bases, leaving 9 bases between them. Germline CDR1 and CDR2: WSHSY and SAAADI. The CDR3 sequence: CASSESGGYGYTF. CDR3 bases: TGCGCCAGCAGTGAGAGTGGCGGTTATGGCTACACCTTC.

The chain employs TRBV6-5 and TRBJ1-2; D perhaps matches TRBD1 (5 bases). Per germline, CDR1 MNHEY and CDR2 SVGAGI. V lost 8 bases, J lost 4 bases, and 20 bases lay in between. This CDR3 comprises 15 residues. CDR3: CASRRQGIVSYGYTF. CDR3 sequence (DNA): TGTGCCAGCCGCAGGCAGGGCATTGTTAGCTATGGCTACACCTTC.

This chain uses TRBV5-1 with TRBJ2-5, with 7 bases that match TRBD1. The CDR3 covers 19 residues. After removal of 4 bases from V and 5 bases from J, the junction contained 23 bases not matched to a gene. The V gene's germline CDR1 is SGHRS and CDR2 YFSETQ. The CDR3 loop reads CASSPPPRGQRQNGETQYF. CDR3 DNA: TGCGCCAGCAGCCCGCCCCCCCGGGGACAGCGGCAGAACGGGGAGACCCAGTACTTC.

J is TRBJ1-1 and V is TRBV5-1, with a tentative D call TRBD1 (6 bases). Germline lookup yields CDR1 SGHRS and CDR2 YFSETQ. CDR3 size: 15 residues. Trimming removed 3 bases at V and 4 bases at J, with 16 bases between. The CDR3 sequence: CASSSYRAGGTEAFF. The CDR3 DNA is TGCGCCAGCAGCTCGTACAGGGCCGGAGGCACTGAAGCTTTCTTT. The entire variable domain, with the rest obtained from reference TRBV5-1 and TRBJ1-1, is as follows: KAGVTQTPRYLIKTRGQQVTLSCSPISGHRSVSWYQQTPGQGLQFLFEYFSETQRNKGNFPGRFSGRQFSNSRSEMNVSTLELGDSALYLCASSSYRAGGTEAFFGQGTRLTVV.

This chain links TRBV10-3 with TRBJ2-2; 8 bases are a match to TRBD2. This CDR3 is built from 16 residues. CDR1 and CDR2 (germline): ENHRY, SYGVKD. The V gene end was trimmed by 5 bases and the J gene end by 0 bases; junction bases not matched to a gene: 5. In nucleotides, the CDR3 is TGTGCCATCAGTCGGAGCGGGGGAGCGAACACCGGGGAGCTGTTTTTT. It encodes CAISRSGGANTGELFF.

In this sample, this clone turned up once. The chain combines TRBV27 with TRBJ1-5, with TRBD1 identical over 7 bases. The germline V gene has CDR1 MNHEY and CDR2 SMNVEV (reference sequence). CDR3 size: 14 residues. V was clipped by 3 bases and J by 5 bases; unmatched bases: 4. The CDR3 region is CASSFRGQDQPQHF. The CDR3, as DNA: TGTGCCAGCAGTTTTAGGGGGCAGGATCAGCCCCAGCATTTT.

The rearrangement joins TRBV7-9 to TRBJ2-5, with a possible D match to TRBD2 (5 bases). Trimming took off 7 bases at V and 5 bases at J, with 17 bases between the two ends. This CDR3 comprises 14 residues. Germline values: CDR1 SEHNR, CDR2 FQNEAQ (reference sequence). DNA for the CDR3: TGTGCCAGCATCCCGAGGGCTCCCCCCGAGACCCAGTACTTC. It encodes CASIPRAPPETQYF.

The rearrangement uses TRBV6-5 and TRBJ2-3, with a weak D call TRBD2 (7 bases). CDR3 length: 14 amino acids. CDR1 is MNHEY, CDR2 SVGAGI, per germline. V was clipped by 4 bases and J by 2 bases, with 10 bases between them. CDR3 sequence (DNA): TGTGCCAGCAGTTCCGGGGGGCCCACAGATACGCAGTATTTT. It is translated as CASSSGGPTDTQYF.

This chain connects TRBV9 to TRBJ2-7; 13 bases fit TRBD2. V dropped 3 bases and J dropped 6; count of bases not matched to a gene: 6. The germline V gene has CDR1 SGDLS and CDR2 YYNGEE. The CDR3 consists of 15 residues. In DNA form, the CDR3 reads TGTGCCAGCAGCGCGACTAGCGGGGGGCCCACCGAGCAGTACTTC. It codes for CASSATSGGPTEQYF.

The chain couples TRBV11-2 to TRBJ1-6, with D uncertain. V lost 2 bases to trimming and J lost 13 bases, with 18 bases between them. The CDR3 is made up of 15 amino acids. Germline assignment: CDR1 SGHAT and CDR2 FQNNGV. CDR3 DNA: TGTGCCAGCAGCTTACAGGCATCTAAAGCGGCGCCCCTCCACTTT. It codes for CASSLQASKAAPLHF. The full variable domain, completed using reference TRBV11-2 and TRBJ1-6, is EAGVAQSPRYKIIEKRQSVAFWCNPISGHATLYWYQQILGQGPKLLIQFQNNGVVDDSQLPKDRFSAERLKGVDSTLKIQPAKLEDSAVYLCASSLQASKAAPLHFGNGTRLTVT.

On this clone: Compared with germline, one end of the junction differs, possibly owing to a read error. This chain links TRBV7-7 with TRBJ2-1, with 8 bases fitting TRBD1. Germline V gives CDR1 SSHAT, CDR2 FNYEAQ (reference sequence). The CDR3 has 15 amino acids. The CDR3 reads CASSLDRGTYNEQFF. Here the CDR3 DNA reads TGTGCTAGCAGCTTAGACAGGGGAACCTACAATGAGCAGTTCTTC. Complete variable domain (other parts from reference TRBV7-7 and TRBJ2-1): GAGVSQSPRYKVTKRGQDVTLRCDPISSHATLYWYQQALGQGPEFLTYFNYEAQPDKSGLPSDRFSAERPEGSISTLTIQRTEQRDSAMYRCASSLDRGTYNEQFFGPGTRLTVL.

On this clone itself: The same CDR3 also results from other DNA sequences found in this sample. The V call is TRBV29-1, the J call TRBJ1-1; D possibly corresponds to TRBD1 (5 bases). This CDR3 contains 13 residues. In germline, CDR1 is SQVTM, CDR2 ANQGSEA. V lost 3 bases and J lost 1, with 9 bases in between. The CDR3 nucleotides read TGCAGCGTTGAGGGGGGAGGGAACACTGAAGCTTTCTTT. As protein: CSVEGGGNTEAFF.

This chain's CDR3 is CARAQGLDQPQHF. The CDR3 coding sequence is TGTGCCAGAGCGCAGGGGTTGGATCAGCCCCAGCATTTT. The chain has TRBV21-1 and TRBJ1-5; the table's TRBD1 call for D was not verified on the DNA. TRBV21-1 constitutes a pseudogene. This CDR3 spans 13 amino acids.

This clone was counted only a few times. The V gene is TRBV12-5, the J gene TRBJ1-1; D is undetermined. From germline, CDR1 is LGHNT and CDR2 FRNRAP. V gave up 2 bases and J gave up 6 bases, with 10 bases separating them. The CDR3 sequence is 13 residues long. The CDR3 DNA is TGTGCTAGTGGTTTGAGGTTGCGGCCTGAAGCTTTCTTT. The encoded protein is CASGLRLRPEAFF.

This clone was seen only a few times. The chain joins TRBV2 to TRBJ1-6; D is possibly TRBD1 (5 bases). Trimming removed 7 bases at V and 6 bases at J, with 19 bases between. CDR1 is SNHLY and CDR2 is FYNNEI in the germline V gene. There are 16 residues in the CDR3. The CDR3 coding sequence is TGTGCCAGCACTTCGACTACGGGGGTAGGTAATTCACCCCTCCACTTT. It translates to CASTSTTGVGNSPLHF.

The V and J genes are TRBV5-1 and TRBJ1-5; D ambiguous. Trimming removed 4 bases at V and 4 bases at J, with 9 bases between. CDR1 and CDR2 (germline): SGHRS, YFSETQ. The CDR3 contains 13 residues. The CDR3 bases are TGCGCCAGCAGCGCGGGAATAAATCAGCCCCAGCATTTT. It translates to CASSAGINQPQHF.